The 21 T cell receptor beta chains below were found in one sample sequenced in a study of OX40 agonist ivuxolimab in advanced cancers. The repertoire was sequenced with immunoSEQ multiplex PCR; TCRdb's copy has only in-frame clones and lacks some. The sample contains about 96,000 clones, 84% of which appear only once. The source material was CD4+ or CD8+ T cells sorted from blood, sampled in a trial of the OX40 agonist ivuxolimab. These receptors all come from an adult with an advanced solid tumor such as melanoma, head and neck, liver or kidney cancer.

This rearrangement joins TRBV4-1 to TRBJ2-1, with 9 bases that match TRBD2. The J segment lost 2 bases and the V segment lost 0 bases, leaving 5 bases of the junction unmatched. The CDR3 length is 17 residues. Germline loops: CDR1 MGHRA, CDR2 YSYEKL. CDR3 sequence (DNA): TGCGCCAGCAGCCAAGACCAGCGGGGGGTGACCTACAATGAGCAGTTCTTC. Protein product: CASSQDQRGVTYNEQFF.

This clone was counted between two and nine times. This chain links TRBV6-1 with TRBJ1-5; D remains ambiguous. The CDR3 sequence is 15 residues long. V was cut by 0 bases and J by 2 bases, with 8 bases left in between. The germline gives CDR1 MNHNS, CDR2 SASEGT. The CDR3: CASSEALGGNQPQHF. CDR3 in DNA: TGTGCCAGCAGTGAAGCGCTTGGGGGCAATCAGCCCCAGCATTTT.

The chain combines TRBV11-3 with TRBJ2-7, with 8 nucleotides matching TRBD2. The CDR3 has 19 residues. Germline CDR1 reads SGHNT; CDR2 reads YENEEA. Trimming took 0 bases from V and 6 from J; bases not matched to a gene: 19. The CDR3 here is CASSLDLRSERGRSREQYF. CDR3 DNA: TGTGCCAGCAGCTTAGATCTAAGAAGCGAGCGGGGGCGGTCGCGCGAGCAGTACTTC.

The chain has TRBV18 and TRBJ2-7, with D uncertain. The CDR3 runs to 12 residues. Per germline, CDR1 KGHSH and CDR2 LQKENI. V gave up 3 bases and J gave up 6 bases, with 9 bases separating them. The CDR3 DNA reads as TGTGCCAGCTCACCCATGTCGGGCGAGCAGTACTTC. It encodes CASSPMSGEQYF.

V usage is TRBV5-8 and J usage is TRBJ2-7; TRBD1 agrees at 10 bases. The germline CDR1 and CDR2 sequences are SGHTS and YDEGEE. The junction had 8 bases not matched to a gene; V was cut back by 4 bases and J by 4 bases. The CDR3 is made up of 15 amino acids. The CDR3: CASSTRQGAMYEQYF. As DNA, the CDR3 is TGTGCCAGCAGCACCCGACAGGGGGCTATGTACGAGCAGTACTTC.

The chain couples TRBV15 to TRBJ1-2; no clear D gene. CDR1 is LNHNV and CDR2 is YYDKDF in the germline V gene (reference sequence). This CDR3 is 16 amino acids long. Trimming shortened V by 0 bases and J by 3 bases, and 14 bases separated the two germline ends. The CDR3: CATSRDQDRLDYGYTF. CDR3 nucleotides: TGTGCCACCAGCAGAGATCAGGACCGACTAGACTATGGCTACACCTTC. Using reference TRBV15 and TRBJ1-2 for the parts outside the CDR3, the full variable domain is DAMVIQNPRYQVTQFGKPVTLSCSQTLNHNVMYWYQQKSSQAPKLLFHYYDKDFNNEADTPDNFQSRRPNTSFCFLDIRSPGLGDTAMYLCATSRDQDRLDYGYTFGSGTRLTVV.

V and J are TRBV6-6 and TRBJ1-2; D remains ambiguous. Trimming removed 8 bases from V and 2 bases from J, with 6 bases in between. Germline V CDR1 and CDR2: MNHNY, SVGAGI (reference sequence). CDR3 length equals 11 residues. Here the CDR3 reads CASRINYGYTF. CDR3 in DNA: TGTGCCAGCCGGATAAACTATGGCTACACCTTC.

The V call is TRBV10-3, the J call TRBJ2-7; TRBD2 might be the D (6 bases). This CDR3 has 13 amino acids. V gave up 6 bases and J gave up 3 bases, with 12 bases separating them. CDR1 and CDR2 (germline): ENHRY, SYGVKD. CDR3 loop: CAIRGGGSYEQYF. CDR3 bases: TGTGCCATCAGGGGAGGAGGGAGCTACGAGCAGTACTTC.

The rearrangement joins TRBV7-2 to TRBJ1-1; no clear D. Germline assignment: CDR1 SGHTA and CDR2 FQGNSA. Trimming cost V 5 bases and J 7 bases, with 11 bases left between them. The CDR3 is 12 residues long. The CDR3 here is CASSPTRNEAFF. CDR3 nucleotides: TGTGCCAGCAGCCCTACCAGGAATGAAGCTTTCTTT.

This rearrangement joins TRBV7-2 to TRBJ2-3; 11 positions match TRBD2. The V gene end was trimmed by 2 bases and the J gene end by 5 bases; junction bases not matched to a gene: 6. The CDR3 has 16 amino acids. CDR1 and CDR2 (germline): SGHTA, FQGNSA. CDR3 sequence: CASSLNSGGAGDTQYF. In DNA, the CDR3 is TGTGCCAGCAGCTTAAATAGCGGGGGGGCCGGAGATACGCAGTATTTT. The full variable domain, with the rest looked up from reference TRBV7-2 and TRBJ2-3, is GAGVSQSPSNKVTEKGKDVELRCDPISGHTALYWYRQSLGQGLEFLIYFQGNSAPDKSGLPSDRFSAERTGGSVSTLTIQRTQQEDSAVYLCASSLNSGGAGDTQYFGPGTRLTVL.

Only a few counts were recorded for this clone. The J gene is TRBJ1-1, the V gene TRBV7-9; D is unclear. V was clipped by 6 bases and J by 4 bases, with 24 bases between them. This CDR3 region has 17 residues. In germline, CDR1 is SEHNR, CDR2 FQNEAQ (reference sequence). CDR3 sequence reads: CASSPTTGPPGSTEAFF. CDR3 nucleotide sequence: TGTGCCAGCAGTCCCACAACCGGGCCCCCGGGGTCCACTGAAGCTTTCTTT.

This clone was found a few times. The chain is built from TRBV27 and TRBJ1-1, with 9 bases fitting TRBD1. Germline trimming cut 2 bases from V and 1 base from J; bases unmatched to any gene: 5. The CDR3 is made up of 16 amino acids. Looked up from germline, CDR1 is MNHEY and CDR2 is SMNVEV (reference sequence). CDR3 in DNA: TGTGCCAGCAGTTTACTTCCGGGACAGGGGAACACTGAAGCTTTCTTT. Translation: CASSLLPGQGNTEAFF.

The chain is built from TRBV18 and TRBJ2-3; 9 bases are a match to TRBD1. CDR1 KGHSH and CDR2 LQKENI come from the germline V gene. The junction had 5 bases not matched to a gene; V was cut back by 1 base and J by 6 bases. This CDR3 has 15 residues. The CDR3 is CASSPRDRVSDTQYF. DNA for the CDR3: TGTGCCAGCTCACCACGGGACAGGGTCTCGGATACGCAGTATTTT.

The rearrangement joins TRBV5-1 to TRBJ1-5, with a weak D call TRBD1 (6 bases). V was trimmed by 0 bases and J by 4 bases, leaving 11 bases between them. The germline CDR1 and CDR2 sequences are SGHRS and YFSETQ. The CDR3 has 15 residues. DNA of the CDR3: TGCGCCAGCAGCTTGGAATCCGGACAGAATCAGCCCCAGCATTTT. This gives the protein CASSLESGQNQPQHF. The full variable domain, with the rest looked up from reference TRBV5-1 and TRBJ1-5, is KAGVTQTPRYLIKTRGQQVTLSCSPISGHRSVSWYQQTPGQGLQFLFEYFSETQRNKGNFPGRFSGRQFSNSRSEMNVSTLELGDSALYLCASSLESGQNQPQHFGDGTRLSIL.

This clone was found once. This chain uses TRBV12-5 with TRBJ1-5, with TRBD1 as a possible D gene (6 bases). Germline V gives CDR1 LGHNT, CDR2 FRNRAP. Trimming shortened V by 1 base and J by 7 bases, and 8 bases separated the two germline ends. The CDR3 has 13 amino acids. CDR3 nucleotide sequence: TGTGCTAGTGGTTTGGGGGACATACAGCCCCAGCATTTT. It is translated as CASGLGDIQPQHF.

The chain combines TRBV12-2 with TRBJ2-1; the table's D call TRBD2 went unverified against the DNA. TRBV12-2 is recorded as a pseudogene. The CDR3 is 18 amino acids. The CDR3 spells CASRLVPLQRDTYNEQFF. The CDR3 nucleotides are TGTGCAAGTCGCTTAGTCCCCCTTCAGCGGGACACCTACAATGAGCAGTTCTTC.

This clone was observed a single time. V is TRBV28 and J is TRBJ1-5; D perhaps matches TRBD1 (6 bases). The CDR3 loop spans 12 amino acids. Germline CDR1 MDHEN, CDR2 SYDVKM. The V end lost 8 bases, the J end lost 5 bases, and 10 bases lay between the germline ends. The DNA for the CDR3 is TGTGCCAGCGGGGGGGGCGATCAGCCCCAGCATTTT. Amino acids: CASGGGDQPQHF.

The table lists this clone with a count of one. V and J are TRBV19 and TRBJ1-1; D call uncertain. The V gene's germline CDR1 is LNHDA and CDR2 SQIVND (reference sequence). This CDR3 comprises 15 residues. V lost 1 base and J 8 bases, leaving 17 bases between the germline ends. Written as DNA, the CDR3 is TGTGCCAGTAGTATAGGTCGGGTGAAAGCGGCAGAAGCTTTCTTT. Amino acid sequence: CASSIGRVKAAEAFF.

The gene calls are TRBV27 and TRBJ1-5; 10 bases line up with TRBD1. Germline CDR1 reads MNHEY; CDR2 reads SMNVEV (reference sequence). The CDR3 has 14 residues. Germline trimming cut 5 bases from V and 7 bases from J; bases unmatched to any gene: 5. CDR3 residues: CASSRTGGEQPQHF. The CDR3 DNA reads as TGTGCCAGCAGTCGGACAGGGGGTGAGCAGCCCCAGCATTTT.

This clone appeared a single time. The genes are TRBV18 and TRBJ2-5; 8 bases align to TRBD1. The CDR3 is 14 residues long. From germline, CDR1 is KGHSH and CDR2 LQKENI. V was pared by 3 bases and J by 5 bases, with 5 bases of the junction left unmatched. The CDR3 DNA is TGTGCCAGCTCACCGGACCAGGGGGCTGAGACCCAGTACTTC. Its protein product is CASSPDQGAETQYF.

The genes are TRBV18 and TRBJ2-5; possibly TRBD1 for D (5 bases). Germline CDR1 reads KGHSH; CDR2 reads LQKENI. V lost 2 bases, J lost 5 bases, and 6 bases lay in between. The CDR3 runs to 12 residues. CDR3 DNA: TGTGCCAGCTCACCAAAGGGGGAGACCCAGTACTTC. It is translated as CASSPKGETQYF.